This T cell receptor beta chain was obtained from a study of blood T cells in healthy people across ages. Together with a sample-barcoded 5' primer, a J-beta primer mix was included in a second PCR lasting 7 to 11 cycles. TCRdb fed the 5' RACE reads into MiXCR, producing one record per CDR3 protein. The sample records about 620,000 distinct CDR3 sequences, around 20% being singletons. Overall study results and limits: Shifts in expanded clonotypes may have been confounded by donor CMV status, which was unknown.

A minimum of 6 micrograms of total RNA was extracted per sample. Worth noting for this clonotype: The antigen remains undetermined.

J was trimmed by 1 base and V by 6 bases; bases with no gene match: 4. CDR3 length: 16 amino acids. The germline CDR1 and CDR2 sequences are GTSNPN and SVGIG (reference sequence). This chain joins TRBV30 and TRBJ2-1; 15 bases align to TRBD2. The source material was blood. The source of this sequence is a man aged 65-85 years in good health. The CDR3, as DNA: TGTGCCTGCCTAGGACTAGCGGGAGGGTCCTACAATGAGCAGTTCTTC. Translating gives CACLGLAGGSYNEQFF.